This T cell receptor beta chain appears in the sequencing data of a study of T cell changes during pregnancy in multiple sclerosis (dated by TCRdb to between 2017 and 2020). Notes on the research overall: The study examined how the T cell repertoire changed over the course of pregnancy in women with multiple sclerosis.

The library relied on the immunoSEQ multiplex PCR assay. TCRdb provides this immuneACCESS table in a form limited to in-frame rearrangements. Some clones are lacking; in checked studies, under half of them reflect an unresolved V gene, and why the rest are absent is not known. In this sample the table shows about 39,000 clones, around nine tenths of which occur a single time. The top ten clonotypes cover over 0.45% of the sample. V is cut by 7 bases and J by 1 base, and the space between the germline ends is 13 bases. CDR1 SNHLY and CDR2 FYNNEI were looked up in the germline V gene. From cysteine to phenylalanine, the CDR3 is 14 amino acids long. Only CDR3 DNA remains: 42 bases, in frame from the first base. About this clone itself: Its antigen remains unidentified. Base quality data are lacking; no much larger clone is found one base away.

The sequences come from CD4+ T cells from peripheral blood mononuclear cells, collected in the first trimester of pregnancy. The V and J genes are TRBV2 and TRBJ2-5; possibly the D gene is TRBD1, per 6 matching bases. This clonotype originated in a female donor in good health, enrolled as a control in a pregnancy study. The sequence in DNA is TGTGCCAGCAACCACAGGGTTAGCCAAGAGACCCAGTACTTC. The translation is CASNHRVSQETQYF. When the CDR3 is completed using the reference TRBV2 and TRBJ2-5 genes on either side, the full variable domain is EPEVTQTPSHQVTQMGQEVILRCVPISNHLYFYWYRQILGQKVEFLVSFYNNEISEKSEIFDDQFSVERPDGSNFTLKIRSTKLEDSAMYFCASNHRVSQETQYFGPGTRLLVL.